A selection of T cell receptor beta chains follows, all from one sample in a study of neurological immune-mediated disorders. TCRdb re-derived calls from the 5' RACE reads in MiXCR, one entry per CDR3 protein. The table shows around 70,000 distinct CDR3 sequences, with around 3% occurring only once. Sequenced: PBMCs. The receptor source for this set is a woman between 50 and 59 years old with multiple sclerosis. Both conserved end residues are part of each CDR3.

j_gene,v_gene,CDR3aa
TRBJ2-7,TRBV12-3/TRBV12-4,CASSSGQGVVYEQYF
TRBJ1-4,TRBV20-1,CSAIDRVNEKLFF
TRBJ2-7,TRBV28,CASSPRYWEQYF
TRBJ2-1,TRBV5-1,CASSVTGDRTYNEQFF
TRBJ2-3,TRBV20-1,CSARAPRTSTDTQYF
TRBJ2-1,TRBV9,CASSSIAGVVNEQFF
TRBJ2-1,TRBV18,CASSQQEPNYNEQFF
TRBJ2-1,TRBV5-5,CASSSGLAAEYNEQFF
TRBJ2-5,TRBV5-1,CASSLRIQGQETQYF
TRBJ1-6,TRBV12-3/TRBV12-4,CASSFATGVGDSPLHF
TRBJ1-5,TRBV7-2,CASSPRAANNQPQNF
TRBJ2-5,TRBV7-9,CASSLQGAWETQYF
TRBJ2-5,TRBV7-2,CASTRAGETQYF